These T cell receptor beta chains were read from a single sample in a study of radiotherapy plus CTLA-4 blockade in lung cancer. Measured with immunoSEQ multiplex PCR; TCRdb has only the in-frame clones, and not every one. Of tens of thousands of clones listed, approximately 86% are singletons. Specimen: peripheral blood, collected from a patient treated with radiotherapy plus ipilimumab. The receptor source for this set is a human donor with non-small cell lung cancer who had stable disease on radiotherapy plus ipilimumab. Both conserved end residues are part of each CDR3. A D gene is named only where the DNA matches it firmly. Clone size is given for some rows only: seen once, a few or many times, or a class if the clone is expanded.

TRBV2	NA	TRBJ2-2	NA	CARTGTAINTGELFF	TGTGCCAGGACCGGGACGGCGATTAACACCGGGGAGCTGTTTTTT
TRBV28	NA	TRBJ1-6	NA	CASITVGQGKSPLHF	TGTGCCAGCATCACCGTGGGACAAGGAAAGTCACCCCTCCACTTT
TRBV5-1	NA	TRBJ1-2	NA	CASSLELGVGGYTF	TGCGCCAGCAGCTTGGAGTTGGGGGTTGGCGGCTACACCTTC
TRBV18	NA	TRBJ2-7	TRBD1	CASSRPGQGAREQYF	TGTGCCAGCTCCCGCCCGGGACAGGGGGCTCGCGAGCAGTACTTC
TRBV7-2	NA	TRBJ2-1	TRBD2	CASSSSGTSLRREQFF	TGTGCCAGCAGCTCCTCGGGGACTAGCCTAAGAAGGGAGCAGTTCTTC
TRBV19	NA	TRBJ2-7	NA	CASSIGRGEQYF	TGTGCCAGTAGTATCGGCAGGGGCGAGCAGTACTTC
TRBV11-2	NA	TRBJ1-2	TRBD1	CASSSGTGFDYGYTF	TGTGCCAGCAGCTCCGGGACAGGGTTCGACTATGGCTACACCTTC
TRBV7-9	NA	TRBJ1-1	NA	CASSLEVGNTEAFF	TGTGCCAGCAGCTTAGAAGTTGGGAACACTGAAGCTTTCTTT
TRBV19	NA	TRBJ1-2	NA	CASSILDRYGYTF	TGTGCCAGTAGTATCTTAGACCGCTATGGCTACACCTTC
TRBV5-1	NA	TRBJ2-2	TRBD2	CASSRGLAGGPGTGELFF	TGCGCCAGCAGCCGGGGACTAGCGGGAGGGCCGGGCACCGGGGAGCTGTTTTTT
TRBV2	once	TRBJ1-2	NA	CASSGKGASYTF	TGTGCCAGCAGTGGGAAAGGCGCGAGCTACACCTTC
TRBV30	NA	TRBJ2-1	NA	CAWAHGWMVEQFF	TGTGCCTGGGCCCACGGCTGGATGGTTGAGCAGTTCTTC
TRBV14	NA	TRBJ2-7	TRBD2	CASSHPLAVPSYEQYF	TGTGCCAGCAGCCACCCACTAGCGGTGCCCTCCTACGAGCAGTACTTC
TRBV5-6	NA	TRBJ1-2	NA	CASSLAGEPRGYTF	TGTGCCAGCAGCTTGGCCGGGGAACCTCGGGGCTACACCTTC
TRBV5-4	NA	TRBJ2-3	NA	CASSVTAIYVDTQYF	TGTGCCAGCAGCGTTACAGCTATTTACGTGGATACGCAGTATTTT
TRBV19	NA	TRBJ2-5	NA	CASSNRGEPGQETQYF	TGTGCCAGTAGTAATCGCGGGGAACCGGGCCAAGAGACCCAGTACTTC
TRBV2	NA	TRBJ1-5	TRBD1	CASKPGQGYSNQPQHF	TGTGCCAGCAAACCGGGACAGGGATATAGCAATCAGCCCCAGCATTTT
TRBV6-1	NA	TRBJ2-7	NA	CASTLISGRYEQYF	TGTGCCAGCACTTTAATTAGCGGTCGCTACGAGCAGTACTTC
TRBV18	few	TRBJ2-3	NA	CASSPDSTDTQYF	TGTGCCAGCTCACCGGACAGCACAGATACGCAGTATTTT
TRBV18	once	TRBJ2-3	NA	CASSAGTSSEAQYF	TGTGCCAGCTCAGCCGGAACTAGCTCTGAGGCGCAGTATTTT
TRBV28	NA	TRBJ1-5	NA	CASSSRIHSNQPQHF	TGTGCCAGCAGTTCACGGATTCATAGCAATCAGCCCCAGCATTTT
TRBV30	NA	TRBJ2-1	TRBD2	CAWSDRREGEQFF	TGTGCCTGGAGTGATAGGAGGGAGGGTGAGCAGTTCTTC
TRBV30	once	TRBJ2-1	TRBD1	CAWQGVIEQFF	TGTGCCTGGCAGGGGGTCATTGAGCAGTTCTTC
TRBV19	few	TRBJ1-3	NA	CASSTGFTGGNTIYF	TGTGCCAGTAGTACAGGGTTTACGGGTGGAAACACCATATATTTT
TRBV11-2	once	TRBJ2-7	TRBD2	CASSLGGPLRGGWEQYF	TGTGCCAGCAGCTTAGGAGGGCCTTTGCGGGGGGGCTGGGAGCAGTACTTC
TRBV6-1	NA	TRBJ2-7	NA	CASSESGLGEQYF	TGTGCCAGCAGTGAATCTGGCTTGGGGGAGCAGTACTTC
TRBV18	NA	TRBJ1-3	NA	CASSPRRSLGNTIYF	TGTGCCAGCTCACCGAGGCGGAGTCTGGGAAACACCATATATTTT
TRBV7-9	NA	TRBJ2-1	NA	CASSSQYGLNYNEQFF	TGTGCCAGCAGCTCCCAATACGGACTAAACTACAATGAGCAGTTCTTC
TRBV7-9	NA	TRBJ2-1	TRBD2	CASSLRDYNNEQFF	TGTGCCAGCAGCTTAAGGGACTACAACAATGAGCAGTTCTTC
TRBV5-6	NA	TRBJ2-4	TRBD1	CASSMDRGTNIQYF	TGTGCCAGCAGCATGGACAGGGGGACAAACATTCAGTACTTC
TRBV5-4	once	TRBJ2-1	TRBD2	CASSLQRGAGDFFEQFF	TGTGCCAGCAGCTTGCAGCGGGGAGCGGGAGACTTCTTTGAGCAGTTCTTC
TRBV6-5	NA	TRBJ2-1	TRBD2	CASREGLADNEQFF	TGTGCCAGCAGGGAGGGACTAGCGGACAATGAGCAGTTCTTC
TRBV29-1	NA	TRBJ2-7	TRBD2	CSGLAGPYEQYF	TGCAGCGGTCTAGCGGGCCCCTACGAGCAGTACTTC
TRBV7-6	few	TRBJ2-7	TRBD2	CASSSEAGSSYEQYF	TGTGCCAGCAGCTCTGAAGCGGGGAGCTCCTACGAGCAGTACTTC
TRBV11-3	NA	TRBJ2-1	NA	CASSLAGEFAHEQFF	TGTGCCAGCAGCTTAGCGGGAGAATTTGCCCATGAGCAGTTCTTC
TRBV7-6	NA	TRBJ1-1	TRBD1	CASSLTGGNTEAFF	TGTGCCAGCAGCCTAACAGGGGGAAACACTGAAGCTTTCTTT
TRBV2	NA	TRBJ2-1	TRBD2	CASISLAGDNEQFF	TGTGCCAGCATATCGCTAGCGGGAGATAATGAGCAGTTCTTC
TRBV21-1	NA	TRBJ1-2	NA	CASSTKWGQFNYGYTF	TGTGCCAGCAGCACAAAGTGGGGACAGTTTAACTATGGCTACACCTTC
TRBV5-1	few	TRBJ2-2	NA	CASSSIGNTGELFF	TGCGCCAGCAGCTCTATAGGGAACACCGGGGAGCTGTTTTTT
TRBV6-1	NA	TRBJ2-5	TRBD1	CASSVTGGHQETQYF	TGTGCCAGCAGTGTTACAGGGGGCCATCAAGAGACCCAGTACTTC
TRBV19	NA	TRBJ1-5	NA	CASSNRDNNQPQHF	TGTGCCAGTAGTAACCGGGACAACAATCAGCCCCAGCATTTT
TRBV6-6	NA	TRBJ1-6	TRBD1	CASSYSDRVGNSPLHF	TGTGCCAGCAGTTATTCCGACAGGGTGGGGAATTCACCCCTCCACTTT
TRBV5-1	NA	TRBJ1-2	NA	CASSRQDPNYGYTF	TGCGCCAGCAGCCGACAGGATCCTAACTATGGCTACACCTTC
TRBV9	NA	TRBJ2-1	NA	CASSVESGNNEQFF	TGTGCCAGCAGCGTAGAGAGTGGAAACAATGAGCAGTTCTTC
TRBV6-6	NA	TRBJ1-3	TRBD1	CASSYSSQGAGNTIYF	TGTGCCAGCAGTTACTCGAGTCAGGGGGCTGGAAACACCATATATTTT
TRBV4-2	NA	TRBJ1-2	NA	CASSPLEGNYGYTF	TGTGCCAGCAGCCCCCTGGAGGGGAACTATGGCTACACCTTC
TRBV9	NA	TRBJ2-3	NA	CASSVRGSTTDTQYF	TGTGCCAGCAGCGTACGGGGATCAACCACAGATACGCAGTATTTT
TRBV5-5	once	TRBJ2-3	TRBD1	CASSRTGQGARGTDTQYF	TGTGCCAGCAGCCGTACCGGACAGGGGGCCCGGGGCACAGATACGCAGTATTTT
TRBV5-5	NA	TRBJ2-7	NA	CASSLRPGVDEQYF	TGTGCCAGCAGCTTGAGGCCTGGGGTTGACGAGCAGTACTTC
TRBV9	NA	TRBJ2-5	NA	CASSIGTAQETQYF	TGTGCCAGCAGCATCGGGACGGCTCAAGAGACCCAGTACTTC
TRBV28	once	TRBJ2-1	TRBD2	CASSSHRPSGKGRGEQFF	TGTGCCAGCAGTTCCCACCGACCTAGCGGGAAAGGGCGGGGTGAGCAGTTCTTC
TRBV13	few	TRBJ2-3	NA	CASSWWSLTDTQYF	TGTGCCAGCAGCTGGTGGTCCCTCACAGATACGCAGTATTTT
TRBV21-1	NA	TRBJ2-7	NA	CASSTLDRRTSGRAEMNAYEQYF	TGTGCCAGCAGCACCCTAGATCGGCGGACTAGCGGGAGGGCCGAAATGAATGCCTACGAGCAGTACTTC